A selection of T cell receptor beta chains follows, all from one sample in a study of T cell responses to AZD1222 COVID-19 vaccine. Some clones are missing from TCRdb's copy, which holds only in-frame ones; the method was immunoSEQ multiplex PCR. The repertoire holds about 170,000 clones, with 75% to 90% as singletons. Material: peripheral blood, obtained on day 0 of AZD1222 vaccination. Receptor source: an adult in good health. Both conserved end residues are part of each CDR3. The D gene is left open where the match is weak. The size of a clone is reported for some rows only, either as once, few or many, or as a class for expanded clones.

V gene,D gene,clone size,J gene,CDR3 protein,CDR3 DNA
TRBV11-3,TRBD2,-,TRBJ2-1,CASSLLAGAYNEQFF,TGTGCCAGCAGCTTACTAGCGGGGGCCTACAATGAGCAGTTCTTC
TRBV9,-,-,TRBJ2-1,CASSPNPSARGEQFF,TGTGCCAGCAGCCCGAATCCCTCAGCACGGGGGGAGCAGTTCTTC
TRBV7-3,TRBD2,-,TRBJ2-5,CASRAGLAGTQYF,TGTGCCAGCAGAGCAGGACTAGCGGGGACCCAGTACTTC
TRBV6-5,TRBD2,-,TRBJ2-1,CASKTSGVYNEQFF,TGTGCCAGCAAAACTAGCGGGGTGTACAATGAGCAGTTCTTC
TRBV19,-,once,TRBJ1-5,CASSISGINQPQHF,TGTGCCAGTAGTATCTCGGGGATCAATCAGCCCCAGCATTTT
TRBV5-6,TRBD2,-,TRBJ2-5,CASSQLGGSGGVETQYF,TGTGCCAGCAGCCAATTAGGTGGCTCGGGAGGGGTGGAGACCCAGTACTTC
TRBV6-2/TRBV6-3,-,-,TRBJ2-2,CASSYTRTGELFF,TGTGCCAGCAGTTACACCAGGACCGGGGAGCTGTTTTTT
TRBV12-5,-,-,TRBJ2-1,CASAESSYNEQFF,TGTGCTAGTGCGGAGAGCTCCTACAATGAGCAGTTCTTC
TRBV27,TRBD2,-,TRBJ2-1,CASSAGTSGSYNEQFF,TGTGCCAGCAGTGCGGGGACTAGCGGCTCCTACAATGAGCAGTTCTTC
TRBV5-4,TRBD1,-,TRBJ1-3,CASSGGGQSSSGNTIYF,TGTGCCAGCAGCGGGGGGGGACAGTCGAGCTCTGGAAACACCATATATTTT